The 9 T cell receptor beta chains in this list originate from one sample, sequenced in a study of blood T cell repertoires in COVID-19. Measured with immunoSEQ multiplex PCR; TCRdb has only the in-frame clones, and not every one. Here the sample spans a few hundred thousand clones, roughly 90% being singletons. Sequencing was done on a sample of PBMCs or T cells enriched from blood (not recorded which). These receptors came from a woman aged 40 to 50 who had recovered from COVID-19.

The chain links TRBV9 to TRBJ1-1; tentatively, D is TRBD1 (6 bases). Trimming pared 0 bases from V and 5 bases from J, leaving 17 bases between. Germline V gene data show CDR1 as SGDLS and CDR2 as YYNGEE. This CDR3 region has 16 residues. CDR3 in amino acids: CASSVEATTGRTEAFF. The CDR3 DNA reads TGTGCCAGCAGCGTAGAGGCTACTACAGGGCGGACTGAAGCTTTCTTT.

This clone has a single count. The chain carries TRBV5-6 and TRBJ2-7, with 7 nucleotides matching TRBD1. Germline values: CDR1 SGHDT, CDR2 YYEEEE. CDR3 size: 14 residues. Trimming at V came to 0 bases and at J to 3 bases, leaving 3 bases not matched to a gene. The CDR3 region has the DNA TGTGCCAGCAGCTTGGGGTCAGGGGGCTACGAGCAGTACTTC. It encodes CASSLGSGGYEQYF.

The chain links TRBV30 to TRBJ2-3; TRBD2 aligns across 8 bases. Germline V gene sequence: CDR1 GTSNPN, CDR2 SVGIG (reference sequence). The CDR3 length is 13 residues. V lost 4 bases, J lost 11 bases, and 11 bases stayed unmatched. The CDR3 reads CAWKREGPSVQYF. The CDR3, as DNA: TGTGCCTGGAAACGGGAGGGTCCCTCTGTGCAGTATTTT.

As for this clone: Other DNA variants within this sample encode the same CDR3. The chain couples TRBV12-3 or TRBV12-4 to TRBJ1-2; TRBD1 agrees at 11 bases. This CDR3 contains 13 residues. After removal of 6 bases from V and 8 bases from J, the junction contained 5 bases not matched to a gene. The CDR3 coding sequence is TGTGCCAGCAGCCGGGACAGGGGGAACGGCTACACCTTC. Amino acids: CASSRDRGNGYTF.

The chain combines TRBV18 with TRBJ1-2; D uncertain. Germline CDR1 KGHSH, CDR2 LQKENI. The CDR3 is 12 residues long. The V end lost 3 bases, the J end lost 4 bases, and 6 bases lay between the germline ends. The CDR3 DNA reads as TGTGCCAGCTCACCTGAGGGCTATGGCTACACCTTC. Amino acid sequence: CASSPEGYGYTF.

The chain couples TRBV5-1 to TRBJ2-5; 13 nucleotides line up with TRBD2. The CDR3 contains 19 residues. Per germline, CDR1 SGHRS and CDR2 YFSETQ. Germline trimming cut 2 bases from V and 0 bases from J; bases unmatched to any gene: 10. Written as DNA, the CDR3 is TGCGCCAGCAGCTTCCATCGGACTAGCGGGAGCATGCACCAAGAGACCCAGTACTTC. Residues: CASSFHRTSGSMHQETQYF.

This clone appeared many times. The genes are TRBV4-1 and TRBJ2-7; 15 positions agree with TRBD2. Trimming took 4 bases from V and 6 from J; bases not matched to a gene: 4. CDR3 length: 15 residues. Per germline, CDR1 MGHRA and CDR2 YSYEKL. In nucleotides, the CDR3 is TGCGCCAGCAGCCGGACTAGCGGGAGGGAGGGCGAGCAGTACTTC. Protein: CASSRTSGREGEQYF.

This clone has just one count. V and J are TRBV5-1 and TRBJ1-1; D is undetermined. The CDR3 consists of 13 residues. Germline lookup yields CDR1 SGHRS and CDR2 YFSETQ. Trimming pared 0 bases from V and 8 bases from J, leaving 11 bases between. The CDR3 DNA reads as TGCGCCAGCAGCTTGGCCGGGGTACCCGAAGCTTTCTTT. Translated: CASSLAGVPEAFF. The entire variable domain, with the rest obtained from reference TRBV5-1 and TRBJ1-1, is as follows: KAGVTQTPRYLIKTRGQQVTLSCSPISGHRSVSWYQQTPGQGLQFLFEYFSETQRNKGNFPGRFSGRQFSNSRSEMNVSTLELGDSALYLCASSLAGVPEAFFGQGTRLTVV.

The chain recombines TRBV19 with TRBJ1-6; tentative D call: TRBD1 (5 bases). The CDR3 runs 13 residues. V lost 9 bases and J 6 bases, leaving 12 bases between the germline ends. The germline V gene has CDR1 LNHDA and CDR2 SQIVND (reference sequence). CDR3 sequence reads: CASRDSPNSPLHF. The CDR3 nucleotides are TGTGCCAGCCGTGACAGCCCTAATTCACCCCTCCACTTT.